Presented here are 23 T cell receptor beta chains from one specimen sequenced in a study of CD8+ T cells in alopecia areata. Following extraction, RNA underwent reverse transcription to cDNA, which served as the sequencing template. Assay used: immunoSEQ multiplex PCR; TCRdb lists only in-frame clones, some missing. The sample lists about 200,000 clones; approximately 57% were seen once. Noted treatment: oral pan-JAK inhibitor, 5-10 mg twice daily. The source material was CD4+ T cells sorted from blood, sampled at week 24, from a patient treated with tofacitinib. These receptor sequences come from a human donor with alopecia areata.

This chain links TRBV5-1 with TRBJ2-6; D not certain. The CDR3 spans 13 residues. Germline V CDR1 and CDR2: SGHRS, YFSETQ. Trimming removed 5 bases at V and 0 bases at J, with 3 bases between. CDR3 bases: TGCGCCAGCAGTCCCTCTGGGGCCAACGTCCTGACTTTC. Residues: CASSPSGANVLTF.

CDR3 in amino acids: CSVVRRLGTEAFF. In nucleotides, the CDR3 is TGCAGCGTTGTTCGCAGGCTCGGCACTGAAGCTTTCTTT. J is TRBJ1-1 and V is TRBV29-1; D gene ambiguous. Germline CDR1 SQVTM, CDR2 ANQGSEA. This CDR3 is 13 amino acids long. V shed 4 bases and J shed 4 bases, with 13 bases lying between them.

The chain employs TRBV29-1 and TRBJ1-1; TRBD1 matches at 7 bases. J gave up 0 bases and V 7 bases, and 5 bases lay outside the gene matches. Germline V gives CDR1 SQVTM, CDR2 ANQGSEA. This CDR3 spans 13 amino acids. CDR3 coding DNA: TGCAGCGCGCGGGACAGATTGAACACTGAAGCTTTCTTT. As protein: CSARDRLNTEAFF.

The J gene is TRBJ1-1, the V gene TRBV11-2; D unresolved. CDR1 is SGHAT and CDR2 is FQNNGV in the germline V gene. V lost 5 bases to trimming and J lost 0 bases, with 10 bases between them. There are 14 residues in the CDR3. The CDR3 DNA reads TGTGCCAGCAGCCCCGTCTATATGAACACTGAAGCTTTCTTT. Its translation is CASSPVYMNTEAFF.

V is TRBV29-1 and J is TRBJ2-5; a weak D match, TRBD1 (5 bases). This CDR3 comprises 14 residues. Trimming took off 6 bases at V and 2 bases at J, with 16 bases between the two ends. CDR1 SQVTM and CDR2 ANQGSEA come from the germline V gene. The CDR3 loop is CSVGGRGRQETQYF. The DNA for the CDR3 is TGCAGCGTCGGTGGTAGGGGTCGGCAAGAGACCCAGTACTTC.

The chain employs TRBV7-9 and TRBJ2-2; tentative D call: TRBD2 (5 bases). Trimming removed 2 bases at V and 5 bases at J, with 9 bases between. The CDR3 runs to 14 residues. Germline CDR1 reads SEHNR; CDR2 reads FQNEAQ (reference sequence). The DNA of the CDR3 is TGTGCCAGCAGCTTAAGCGGACGGACCGGGGAGCTGTTTTTT. Translated, it gives CASSLSGRTGELFF.

The rearrangement links TRBV2 to TRBJ2-7; possible D gene TRBD2, 6 bases. The germline V gene encodes CDR1 SNHLY and CDR2 FYNNEI. Trimming took 9 bases from V and 4 from J, leaving 28 bases between them. The CDR3 has 17 residues. CDR3 sequence: CASKRKGLSETRYEQYF. The CDR3 DNA reads TGTGCCAGTAAACGTAAAGGACTATCGGAGACCAGATACGAGCAGTACTTC.

This sequence joins TRBV30 and TRBJ2-7; tentative D call: TRBD2 (7 bases). This CDR3 is 14 amino acids long. Germline CDR1 and CDR2: GTSNPN and SVGIG (reference sequence). Trimming shortened V by 2 bases and J by 4 bases, and 15 bases separated the two germline ends. The CDR3: CAWSRGGAWYEQYF. CDR3 sequence (DNA): TGTGCCTGGAGTCGAGGGGGGGCCTGGTACGAGCAGTACTTC.

This chain joins TRBV27 and TRBJ1-3; 9 bases are a match to TRBD1. With 6 bases clipped from V and 0 bases from J, the junction kept 6 bases outside the gene matches. Germline V gene lookup returns CDR1 MNHEY and CDR2 SMNVEV (reference sequence). The CDR3 is made up of 16 amino acids. The CDR3 bases are TGTGCCAGCAGGGGGACAGGGCTAAACTCTGGAAACACCATATATTTT. This codes for CASRGTGLNSGNTIYF.

The V and J genes are TRBV30 and TRBJ1-3; D not resolved. CDR1 and CDR2 from the germline V gene are GTSNPN and SVGIG (reference sequence). V was pared by 1 base and J by 0 bases, with 10 bases between. The CDR3 extends over 15 amino acids. The CDR3: CAWSEVGSSGNTIYF. Written as DNA, the CDR3 is TGTGCCTGGAGTGAGGTCGGCAGCTCTGGAAACACCATATATTTT.

The V call is TRBV5-1, the J call TRBJ2-2, with D perhaps matching TRBD1 (5 bases). Germline CDR1 is SGHRS and CDR2 is YFSETQ. Trimming pared 5 bases from V and 6 bases from J, leaving 17 bases between. The CDR3 length is 15 residues. CDR3 amino acids: CASSFMTASSGELFF. The CDR3, as DNA: TGCGCCAGCAGTTTTATGACAGCGTCGTCCGGGGAGCTGTTTTTT.

This clone occurred a few times. This chain joins TRBV27 and TRBJ1-1; 8 nucleotides agree with TRBD1. The CDR3 extends over 13 amino acids. The germline V gene has CDR1 MNHEY and CDR2 SMNVEV (reference sequence). Unmatched junction bases numbered 7, after V lost 6 bases and J lost 7 bases. The CDR3 protein is CASRLRTGYEAFF. Written as DNA, the CDR3 is TGTGCCAGCAGACTAAGGACAGGGTATGAAGCTTTCTTT.

This chain joins TRBV25-1 and TRBJ2-2; 8 nucleotides align to TRBD1. The junction had 7 bases not matched to a gene; V was cut back by 7 bases and J by 6 bases. The length of the CDR3 is 14 residues. The germline CDR1 and CDR2 sequences are MGHDK and SYGVNS. CDR3 region: CASTGQGAAGELFF. The CDR3 DNA is TGTGCCAGCACAGGGCAGGGGGCTGCCGGGGAGCTGTTTTTT. The whole variable domain, filled in from reference TRBV25-1 and TRBJ2-2, reads EADIYQTPRYLVIGTGKKITLECSQTMGHDKMYWYQQDPGMELHLIHYSYGVNSTEKGDLSSESTVSRIRTEHFPLTLESARPSHTSQYLCASTGQGAAGELFFGEGSRLTVL.

The V gene is TRBV19, the J gene TRBJ2-3; D may be TRBD2 (6 bases). The CDR3 consists of 15 residues. V was pared by 5 bases and J by 1 base, with 13 bases between. Germline CDR1 LNHDA, CDR2 SQIVND (reference sequence). CDR3 loop: CASSLRGVGTDTQYF. CDR3 nucleotides: TGTGCCAGTAGTCTGCGGGGAGTGGGCACAGATACGCAGTATTTT.

The chain joins TRBV6-5 to TRBJ1-1; TRBD1 is a possible D gene (6 bases). The CDR3 has 15 residues. The V end lost 10 bases, the J end lost 4 bases, and 22 bases lay between the germline ends. From germline, CDR1 is MNHEY and CDR2 SVGAGI. The CDR3, as DNA: TGTGCCAACCCCTCGGGGGCGAGTTATTTCACTGAAGCTTTCTTT. It yields the protein CANPSGASYFTEAFF.

V usage is TRBV2 and J usage is TRBJ1-2; unclear D gene. The CDR3 loop spans 11 amino acids. V was pared by 5 bases and J by 8 bases, with 9 bases between. Germline-derived CDR1 and CDR2 are SNHLY and FYNNEI. The CDR3 bases are TGTGCCAGCAGTCCGTATCCGGGCTACACCTTC. Residues: CASSPYPGYTF.

In this sample, this clone turned up a few times. The gene calls are TRBV15 and TRBJ1-1, with 9 positions matching TRBD1. V lost 5 bases to trimming and J lost 4 bases; unmatched junction nucleotides: 8. Germline V lookup: CDR1 LNHNV, CDR2 YYDKDF (reference sequence). The CDR3 loop spans 15 amino acids. The CDR3 loop reads CATSYITGGGTEAFF. In DNA form, the CDR3 reads TGTGCCACCAGCTATATTACAGGGGGCGGCACTGAAGCTTTCTTT.

The chain couples TRBV30 to TRBJ2-2; 10 bases line up with TRBD2. The CDR3 consists of 15 residues. From germline, CDR1 is GTSNPN and CDR2 SVGIG (reference sequence). The J segment lost 4 bases and the V segment lost 5 bases, leaving 7 bases of the junction unmatched. The CDR3 region is CAWGGLADGTGELFF. The DNA for the CDR3 is TGTGCCTGGGGTGGACTAGCGGACGGCACCGGGGAGCTGTTTTTT. The variable domain in full, with the rest retrieved from reference TRBV30 and TRBJ2-2, is SQTIHQWPATLVQPVGSPLSLECTVEGTSNPNLYWYRQAAGRGLQLLFYSVGIGQISSEVPQNLSASRPQDRQFILSSKKLLLSDSGFYLCAWGGLADGTGELFFGEGSRLTVL.

This sequence joins TRBV25-1 and TRBJ1-2; D unclear. The CDR3 is made up of 11 amino acids. V lost 2 bases to trimming and J lost 8 bases, with 6 bases between them. Germline loops: CDR1 MGHDK, CDR2 SYGVNS. CDR3 protein: CASSETFGYTF. CDR3 nucleotide sequence: TGTGCCAGCAGTGAAACATTCGGCTACACCTTC.

This clone was detected only a few times. The chain carries TRBV7-2 and TRBJ1-4, with no clear D. The V gene lost 3 bases and the J gene lost 4 bases, with 6 bases spanning the gap. CDR1 is SGHTA, CDR2 FQGNSA, per germline. The CDR3 is made up of 13 amino acids. The CDR3 DNA reads TGTGCCAGCAGCTTCAGCCTTAATGAAAAACTGTTTTTT. This codes for CASSFSLNEKLFF.

This chain connects TRBV30 to TRBJ2-5; 14 bases are a match to TRBD2. Germline V gene data show CDR1 as GTSNPN and CDR2 as SVGIG (reference sequence). The CDR3 is 16 residues long. Losses at the gene ends were 2 bases for V and 1 base for J; bases not matched to a gene: 3. The CDR3 DNA reads TGTGCCTGGAGTAGAGGGACTAGCGGGGGCCAAGAGACCCAGTACTTC. Translating gives CAWSRGTSGGQETQYF.

The chain couples TRBV7-2 to TRBJ1-5, with TRBD1 as a possible D gene (6 bases). Germline values: CDR1 SGHTA, CDR2 FQGNSA. The CDR3 is 14 residues long. Trimming stripped 4 bases from V and 4 bases from J, with 11 bases between. CDR3 sequence (DNA): TGTGCCAGCAGCTCGACAGGCTCGAATCAGCCCCAGCATTTT. Translation gives CASSSTGSNQPQHF.

This clone was observed a few times. The rearrangement links TRBV5-1 to TRBJ1-2, with unresolved D. The V gene lost 2 bases and the J gene lost 6 bases, with 14 bases spanning the gap. Germline CDR1 reads SGHRS; CDR2 reads YFSETQ. The CDR3 has 14 residues. DNA for the CDR3: TGCGCCAGCAGCTTCGGTAGAGGGAAAGATGGCTACACCTTC. This codes for CASSFGRGKDGYTF.